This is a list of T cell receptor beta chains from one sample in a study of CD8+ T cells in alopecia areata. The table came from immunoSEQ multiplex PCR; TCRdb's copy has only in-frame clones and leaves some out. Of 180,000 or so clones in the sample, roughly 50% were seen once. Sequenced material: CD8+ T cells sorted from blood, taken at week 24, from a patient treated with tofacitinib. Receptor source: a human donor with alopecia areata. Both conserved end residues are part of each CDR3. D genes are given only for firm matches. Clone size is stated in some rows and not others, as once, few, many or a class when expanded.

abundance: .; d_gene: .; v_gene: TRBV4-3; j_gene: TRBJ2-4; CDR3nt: TGCGCCAGCAGCCAAGATCGCCTAGCCGGCAAAAACATTCAGTACTTC; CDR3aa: CASSQDRLAGKNIQYF
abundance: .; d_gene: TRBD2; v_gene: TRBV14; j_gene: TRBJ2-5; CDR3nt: TGTGCCAGCAGCCACCGCGGACTAGCGGGCGGGGAGACCCAGTACTTC; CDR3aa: CASSHRGLAGGETQYF
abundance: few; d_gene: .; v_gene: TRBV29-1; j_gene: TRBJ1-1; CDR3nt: TGCAGCGTTGAAGGGGCCAGGGTGAACACTGAAGCTTTCTTT; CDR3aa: CSVEGARVNTEAFF
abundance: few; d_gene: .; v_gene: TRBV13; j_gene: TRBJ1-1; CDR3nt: TGTGCCAGCAGCTTAGCAAAAGGGATTGGCACTGAAGCTTTCTTT; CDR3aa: CASSLAKGIGTEAFF
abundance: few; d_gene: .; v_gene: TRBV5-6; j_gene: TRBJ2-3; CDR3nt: TGTGCCAGTGACTCTGCCCCGGAGGGAGATACGCAGTATTTT; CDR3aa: CASDSAPEGDTQYF
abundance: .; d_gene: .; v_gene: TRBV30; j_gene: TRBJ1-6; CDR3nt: TGTGCCTGGAACACAGGCCTAAATTCACCCCTCCACTTT; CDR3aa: CAWNTGLNSPLHF
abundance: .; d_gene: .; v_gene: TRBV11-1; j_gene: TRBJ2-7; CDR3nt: TGTGCCAGCAGCCATTCGGGGACCTACGAGCAGTACTTC; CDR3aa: CASSHSGTYEQYF
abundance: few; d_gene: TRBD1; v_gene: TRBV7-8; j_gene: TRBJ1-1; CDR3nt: TGTGCCAGCAGCTTACGGACAGGGTATAAGGACACTGAAGCTTTCTTT; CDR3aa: CASSLRTGYKDTEAFF
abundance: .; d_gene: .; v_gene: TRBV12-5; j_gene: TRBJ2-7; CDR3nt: TGTGCTAGTGGTTTGGCGGGGGCCGACTACGAGCAGTACTTC; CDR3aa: CASGLAGADYEQYF
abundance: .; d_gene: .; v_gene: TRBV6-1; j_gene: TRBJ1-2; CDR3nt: TGTGCCAGCAGCTACAGCTATGGCTACACCTTC; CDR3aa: CASSYSYGYTF
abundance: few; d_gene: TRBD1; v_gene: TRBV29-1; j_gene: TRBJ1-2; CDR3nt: TGCAGCGTGGCCGGGACAGGGGGCAGGGGCTACACCTTC; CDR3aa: CSVAGTGGRGYTF